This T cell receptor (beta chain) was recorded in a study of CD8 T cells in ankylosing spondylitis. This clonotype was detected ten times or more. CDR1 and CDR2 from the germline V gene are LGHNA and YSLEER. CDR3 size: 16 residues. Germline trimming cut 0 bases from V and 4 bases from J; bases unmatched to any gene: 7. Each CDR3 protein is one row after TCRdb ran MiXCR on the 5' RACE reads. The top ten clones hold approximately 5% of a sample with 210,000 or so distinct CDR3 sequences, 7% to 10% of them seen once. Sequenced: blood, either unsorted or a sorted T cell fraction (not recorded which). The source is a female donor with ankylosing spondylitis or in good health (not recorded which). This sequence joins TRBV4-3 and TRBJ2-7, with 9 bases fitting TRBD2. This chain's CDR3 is CASSQEGLAGSYEQYF. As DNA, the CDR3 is TGCGCCAGCAGCCAAGAAGGGCTAGCGGGATCGTACGAGCAGTACTTC.